The sequence of this T cell receptor (beta chain) was determined in a study of tumor and adjacent non-tumor tissue in lung cancer. CDR3 length: 14 residues. Germline CDR1 and CDR2: MNHNS and SASEGT. The J segment lost 6 bases and the V segment lost 5 bases, leaving 4 bases of the junction unmatched. No cell sorting was done before RNA was extracted from the tissue. This non-tumor lung sample came from over 3 cm beyond the tumor edge. On this clonotype itself: It may be a read error: a sequence one base away is much more abundant.

TCRbeta libraries were built with three rounds of nested PCR, modified from ARM-PCR. MiXCR was run by TCRdb on the multiplex PCR reads, yielding one entry per CDR3 protein. Of 47,000 or so distinct CDR3 sequences listed, around 64% are singletons. This receptor was taken from a woman aged 65 to 85 with non-small cell lung cancer. Sequences were obtained from distant non-tumor lung tissue. The chain uses TRBV6-1 and TRBJ2-1; 10 bases line up with TRBD2. The CDR3 bases are TGTGCCAGCAGTTTTAGCGGGAGGACCAATGAGCAGTTCTTC. Its translation is CASSFSGRTNEQFF.